Listed below are T cell receptor beta chains from one sample, sequenced in a study of shared clonotypes between healthy human individuals. Assay used: immunoSEQ multiplex PCR; TCRdb lists only in-frame clones, some missing. The sample consists of 2 million or so clones, around 96% of them appearing once. The sequencing input was naive CD8+ T cells sorted from blood. These receptors all come from a man aged 18 to 29 in good health. Each CDR3 is given with its conserved first and last residue. D genes are given only for firm matches. The size field is filled for only some rows; it gives once, few, many or a size class.

D: TRBD2
J: TRBJ2-7
size: .
V: TRBV10-3
CDR3: CAISEPTSETYEQYF
DNA: TGTGCCATCAGTGAGCCCACTAGCGAGACCTACGAGCAGTACTTC

D: TRBD2
J: TRBJ2-1
size: .
V: TRBV29-1
CDR3: CSVEGASGSSYNEQFF
DNA: TGCAGCGTTGAAGGAGCTAGCGGGAGCTCCTACAATGAGCAGTTCTTC

D: TRBD2
J: TRBJ2-3
size: .
V: TRBV5-4
CDR3: CASSLGLAGRSSTDTQYF
DNA: TGTGCCAGCAGCTTGGGACTAGCGGGGCGTTCTAGCACAGATACGCAGTATTTT

D: TRBD2
J: TRBJ2-4
size: .
V: TRBV6-5
CDR3: CASSKAGGAKNIQYF
DNA: TGTGCCAGCAGCAAAGCGGGGGGAGCCAAAAACATTCAGTACTTC

D: .
J: TRBJ2-5
size: .
V: TRBV30
CDR3: CAWMKEGRETQYF
DNA: TGTGCCTGGATGAAAGAGGGACGAGAGACCCAGTACTTC

D: .
J: TRBJ2-7
size: .
V: TRBV19
CDR3: CASSSEAGSYEQYF
DNA: TGTGCCAGTAGTAGCGAAGCGGGTTCCTACGAGCAGTACTTC

D: .
J: TRBJ1-1
size: once
V: TRBV7-9
CDR3: CASSEDGRLWTFF
DNA: TGTGCCAGCAGCGAAGACGGGAGGTTGTGGACTTTCTTT

D: .
J: TRBJ2-2
size: .
V: TRBV7-9
CDR3: CATYANTGELFF
DNA: TGTGCCACCTACGCGAACACCGGGGAGCTGTTTTTT

D: .
J: TRBJ1-5
size: .
V: TRBV28
CDR3: CASSGLDQPQHF
DNA: TGTGCCAGCAGTGGACTGGATCAGCCCCAGCATTTT

D: .
J: TRBJ1-6
size: .
V: TRBV28
CDR3: CASSPGGNSPLHF
DNA: TGTGCCAGCAGCCCCGGGGGCAATTCACCCCTCCACTTT

D: TRBD1
J: TRBJ2-7
size: .
V: TRBV19
CDR3: CASSADRGTSSWYF
DNA: TGTGCCAGTAGTGCCGACAGGGGGACATCGTCGTGGTACTTC

D: TRBD2
J: TRBJ2-2
size: .
V: TRBV9
CDR3: CASSGRGRANEELFF
DNA: TGTGCCAGCAGCGGCCGGGGGAGGGCGAACGAGGAGCTGTTTTTT

D: TRBD1
J: TRBJ1-6
size: .
V: TRBV28
CDR3: CASNDRGRFNSPLHF
DNA: TGTGCCAGCAACGATAGGGGGCGCTTTAATTCACCCCTCCACTTT

D: .
J: TRBJ2-7
size: .
V: TRBV7-6
CDR3: CASSLAGQAEQYF
DNA: TGTGCCAGCAGCTTAGCGGGCCAGGCGGAGCAGTACTTC

D: .
J: TRBJ2-7
size: .
V: TRBV10-3
CDR3: CAIREGAPLTYEQYF
DNA: TGTGCCATCAGGGAGGGGGCCCCGTTAACCTACGAGCAGTACTTC

D: .
J: TRBJ2-3
size: .
V: TRBV7-8
CDR3: CASSLGLAPDTQYF
DNA: TGTGCCAGCAGCTTAGGGCTAGCTCCAGATACGCAGTATTTT

D: .
J: TRBJ2-2
size: .
V: TRBV7-9
CDR3: CASSSGQFANTGELFF
DNA: TGTGCCAGCAGCTCCGGACAGTTCGCGAACACCGGGGAGCTGTTTTTT

D: TRBD2
J: TRBJ2-1
size: .
V: TRBV30
CDR3: CAWDGLAGEGEQFF
DNA: TGTGCCTGGGACGGACTAGCGGGAGAGGGTGAGCAGTTCTTC

D: .
J: TRBJ2-7
size: once
V: TRBV11-3
CDR3: CASSLGLGYEQYF
DNA: TGTGCCAGCAGCTTAGGCCTGGGGTACGAGCAGTACTTC

D: .
J: TRBJ2-1
size: .
V: TRBV5-8
CDR3: CASSLGGDEQFF
DNA: TGTGCCAGCAGCTTGGGAGGCGATGAGCAGTTCTTC

D: TRBD2
J: TRBJ2-7
size: once
V: TRBV11-2
CDR3: CASSLSGTSYEQYF
DNA: TGTGCCAGCAGCTTATCCGGGACTAGCTACGAGCAGTACTTC

D: .
J: TRBJ1-1
size: .
V: TRBV13
CDR3: CASSLGRGVNTEAFF
DNA: TGTGCCAGCAGCTTAGGCCGAGGGGTGAACACTGAAGCTTTCTTT

D: .
J: TRBJ1-4
size: .
V: TRBV1
CDR3: CTSSQAGPNEKLFF
DNA: TGCACCAGCAGCCAAGCGGGTCCTAATGAAAAACTGTTTTTT

D: TRBD2
J: TRBJ2-7
size: .
V: TRBV13
CDR3: CASSLGLAGVSSYEQYF
DNA: TGTGCCAGCAGCTTGGGACTAGCGGGGGTCAGCTCCTACGAGCAGTACTTC

D: TRBD1
J: TRBJ1-2
size: .
V: TRBV10-3
CDR3: CAISESGTGVGYTF
DNA: TGTGCCATCAGTGAGTCCGGGACAGGGGTTGGCTACACCTTC

D: .
J: TRBJ1-5
size: once
V: TRBV2
CDR3: CASRDSESNQPQHF
DNA: TGTGCCAGCAGGGACAGTGAAAGCAATCAGCCCCAGCATTTT

D: TRBD1
J: TRBJ2-1
size: .
V: TRBV30
CDR3: CAWSPGQGIELQFF
DNA: TGTGCCTGGAGTCCGGGACAGGGCATTGAGTTGCAGTTCTTC

D: .
J: TRBJ2-5
size: .
V: TRBV7-3
CDR3: CARRETQYF
DNA: TGTGCCAGAAGAGAGACCCAGTACTTC

D: .
J: TRBJ1-2
size: .
V: TRBV7-2
CDR3: CASSFLPGNYGYTF
DNA: TGTGCCAGCAGCTTCCTTCCGGGGAACTATGGCTACACCTTC

D: TRBD2
J: TRBJ2-7
size: .
V: TRBV5-6
CDR3: CASSGVGAAGGLEQYF
DNA: TGTGCCAGCAGCGGGGTTGGTGCGGCGGGAGGGCTCGAGCAGTACTTC

D: .
J: TRBJ2-1
size: .
V: TRBV4-1
CDR3: CASSPETGLGNEQFF
DNA: TGCGCCAGCAGCCCCGAGACCGGGCTGGGGAATGAGCAGTTCTTC

D: .
J: TRBJ2-5
size: .
V: TRBV9
CDR3: CASSVMGGGRETQYF
DNA: TGTGCCAGCAGCGTAATGGGGGGAGGTAGAGAGACCCAGTACTTC

D: .
J: TRBJ1-1
size: .
V: TRBV4-1
CDR3: CASSQQYSEGDTEAFF
DNA: TGCGCCAGCAGCCAACAGTACTCAGAGGGGGACACTGAAGCTTTCTTT

D: .
J: TRBJ2-7
size: once
V: TRBV6-1
CDR3: CATTEGDWSSYEQYF
DNA: TGTGCCACCACCGAGGGAGACTGGAGCTCCTACGAGCAGTACTTC

D: TRBD2
J: TRBJ2-3
size: .
V: TRBV4-2
CDR3: CASAQPERGGSDTQYF
DNA: TGTGCCAGCGCACAGCCCGAGCGGGGGGGATCAGATACGCAGTATTTT

D: TRBD1
J: TRBJ2-7
size: .
V: TRBV27
CDR3: CASSATGNHEQYF
DNA: TGTGCCAGCAGTGCGACAGGGAACCACGAGCAGTACTTC